This T cell receptor beta chain was found in a study of shared clonotypes between healthy human individuals. Study as a whole: CD8 memory received one plate per donor, CD8 naive two, CD4 memory three and CD4 naive three. Study results and limitations: Clonotypes not shared had lower generation probabilities than those common to all four donors. Only a few donors were included, so the genetic and exposure-history diversity represented was limited.

On this clone itself: What it binds is not known.

This CDR3 is 13 amino acids long. The V end was cut by 3 bases, the J end by 8 bases, with 10 bases between. Looked up from germline, CDR1 is LNHNV and CDR2 is YYDKDF (reference sequence). The assay was immunoSEQ multiplex PCR, and TCRdb's table has in-frame clones only and misses some. The table records some 680,000 clones, about 80% of them present only once. The chain uses TRBV15 and TRBJ1-4; D not resolved. The receptor was isolated from a woman in her 30s in good health. Material for sequencing was memory CD4+ T cells sorted from blood. Subset denoted: CD45RA-negative fraction. The CDR3 here is CATSSIGWEKLFF. The CDR3 DNA is TGTGCCACCAGCAGTATAGGCTGGGAAAAACTGTTTTTT.